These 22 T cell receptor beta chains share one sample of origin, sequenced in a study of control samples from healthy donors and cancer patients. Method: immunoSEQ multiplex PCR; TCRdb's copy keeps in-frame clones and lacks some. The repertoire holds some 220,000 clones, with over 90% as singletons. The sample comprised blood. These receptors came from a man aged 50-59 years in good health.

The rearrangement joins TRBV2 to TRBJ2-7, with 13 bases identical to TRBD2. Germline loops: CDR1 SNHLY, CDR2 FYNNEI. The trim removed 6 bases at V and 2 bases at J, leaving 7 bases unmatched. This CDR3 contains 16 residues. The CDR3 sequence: CASRTPLAGGTYEQYV. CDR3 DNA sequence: TGTGCCAGCAGAACCCCACTAGCGGGGGGGACCTACGAGCAGTACGTC.

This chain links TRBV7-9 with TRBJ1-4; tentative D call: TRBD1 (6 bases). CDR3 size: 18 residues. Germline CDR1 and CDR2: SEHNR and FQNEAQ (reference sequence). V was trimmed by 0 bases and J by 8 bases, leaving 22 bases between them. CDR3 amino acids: CASSLARSPGRRGEKLFF. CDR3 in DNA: TGTGCCAGCAGCTTAGCGCGTTCCCCAGGGCGGAGGGGGGAAAAACTGTTTTTT.

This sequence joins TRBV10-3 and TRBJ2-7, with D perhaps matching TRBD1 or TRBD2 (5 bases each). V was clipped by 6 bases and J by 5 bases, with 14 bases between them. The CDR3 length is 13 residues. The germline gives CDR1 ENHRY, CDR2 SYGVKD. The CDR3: CAISGTSGNEQYF. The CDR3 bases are TGTGCCATCAGCGGGACGTCGGGGAACGAGCAGTACTTC.

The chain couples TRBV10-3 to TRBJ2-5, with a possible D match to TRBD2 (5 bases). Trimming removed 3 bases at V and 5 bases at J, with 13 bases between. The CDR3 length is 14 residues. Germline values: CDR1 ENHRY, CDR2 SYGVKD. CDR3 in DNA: TGTGCCATCAGTGATACGACGGGAAAGGAGACCCAGTACTTC. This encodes CAISDTTGKETQYF.

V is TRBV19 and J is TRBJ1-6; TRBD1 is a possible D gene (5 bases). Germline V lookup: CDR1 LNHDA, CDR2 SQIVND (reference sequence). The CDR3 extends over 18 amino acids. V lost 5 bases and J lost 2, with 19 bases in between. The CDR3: CASSFSTRERAYNSPLHF. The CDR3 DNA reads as TGTGCCAGTAGTTTTTCGACCAGGGAAAGGGCCTATAATTCACCCCTCCACTTT.

The CDR3 region is CATLDSLNTEAFF. In DNA, the CDR3 is TGTGCCACCTTAGACAGTTTGAACACTGAAGCTTTCTTT. The chain recombines TRBV10-3 with TRBJ1-1; weak D call: TRBD1 (5 bases). V was trimmed by 10 bases and J by 0 bases, leaving 12 bases between them. CDR1 is ENHRY and CDR2 is SYGVKD in the germline V gene. The CDR3 loop spans 13 amino acids.

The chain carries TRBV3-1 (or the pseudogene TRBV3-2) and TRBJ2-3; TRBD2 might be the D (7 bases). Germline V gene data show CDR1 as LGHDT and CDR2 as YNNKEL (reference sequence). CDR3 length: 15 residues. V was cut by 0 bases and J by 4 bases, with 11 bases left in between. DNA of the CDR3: TGTGCCAGCAGCCAAGAAGGGGGGAGGGCAGATACGCAGTATTTT. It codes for CASSQEGGRADTQYF.

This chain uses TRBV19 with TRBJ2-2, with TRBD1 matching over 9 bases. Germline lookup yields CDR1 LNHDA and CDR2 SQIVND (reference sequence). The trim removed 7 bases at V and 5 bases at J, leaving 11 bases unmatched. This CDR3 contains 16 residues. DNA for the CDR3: TGTGCCAGTACCCCCTTTCCGGGACAGGGTACCGGGGAGCTGTTTTTT. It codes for CASTPFPGQGTGELFF.

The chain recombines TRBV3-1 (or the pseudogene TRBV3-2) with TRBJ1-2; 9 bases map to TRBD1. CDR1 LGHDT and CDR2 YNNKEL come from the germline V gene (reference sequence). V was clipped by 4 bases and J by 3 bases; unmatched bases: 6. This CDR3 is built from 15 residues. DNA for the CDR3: TGTGCCAGCAGCCGGAGACAGGGGGACGACTATGGCTACACCTTC. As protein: CASSRRQGDDYGYTF.

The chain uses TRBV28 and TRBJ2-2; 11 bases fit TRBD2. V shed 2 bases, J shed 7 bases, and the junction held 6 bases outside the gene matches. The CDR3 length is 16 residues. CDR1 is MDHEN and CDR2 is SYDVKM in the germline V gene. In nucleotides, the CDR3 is TGTGCCAGCAGTTTACCTAGCGGGGGGACTTACGGGGAGCTGTTTTTT. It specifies CASSLPSGGTYGELFF.

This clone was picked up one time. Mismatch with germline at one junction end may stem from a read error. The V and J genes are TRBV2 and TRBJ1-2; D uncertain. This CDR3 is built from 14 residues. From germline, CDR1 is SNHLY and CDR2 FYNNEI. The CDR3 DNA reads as TGTGCCAGCAGTGAAGAGGACTTCCTAAATGGCTACATCTTC. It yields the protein CASSEEDFLNGYIF.

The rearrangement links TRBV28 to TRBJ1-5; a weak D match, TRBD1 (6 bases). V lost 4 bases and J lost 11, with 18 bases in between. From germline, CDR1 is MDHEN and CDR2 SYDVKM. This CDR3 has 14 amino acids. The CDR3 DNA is TGTGCCAGCAGTTACTATAACAGGGCCATAGCCCAGCATTTT. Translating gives CASSYYNRAIAQHF.

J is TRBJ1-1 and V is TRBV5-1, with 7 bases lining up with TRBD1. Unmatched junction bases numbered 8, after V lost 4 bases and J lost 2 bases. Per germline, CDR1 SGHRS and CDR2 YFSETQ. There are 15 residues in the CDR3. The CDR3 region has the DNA TGCGCCAGCAGCGCTTCAGGACAGGAAAACACTGAAGCTTTCTTT. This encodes CASSASGQENTEAFF.

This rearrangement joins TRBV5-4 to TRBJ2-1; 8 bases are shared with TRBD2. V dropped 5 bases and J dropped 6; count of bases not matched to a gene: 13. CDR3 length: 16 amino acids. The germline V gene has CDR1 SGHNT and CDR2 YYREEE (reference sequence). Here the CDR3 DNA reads TGTGCCAGCAGTCCTCGCCAGGGACTAGGTGTCAATGAGCAGTTCTTC. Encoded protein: CASSPRQGLGVNEQFF.

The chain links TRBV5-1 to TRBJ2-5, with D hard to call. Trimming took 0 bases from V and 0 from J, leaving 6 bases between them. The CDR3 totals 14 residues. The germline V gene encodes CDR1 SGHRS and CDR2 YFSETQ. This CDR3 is CASSLVGNQETQYF. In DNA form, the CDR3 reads TGCGCCAGCAGCTTGGTGGGGAACCAAGAGACCCAGTACTTC.

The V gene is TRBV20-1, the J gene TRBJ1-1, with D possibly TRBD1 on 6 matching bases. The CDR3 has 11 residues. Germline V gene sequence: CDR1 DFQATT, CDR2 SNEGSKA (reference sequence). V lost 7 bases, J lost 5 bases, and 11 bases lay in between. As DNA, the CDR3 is TGCAGTGTTCAACAGGGTACTGAAGCTTTCTTT. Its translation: CSVQQGTEAFF.

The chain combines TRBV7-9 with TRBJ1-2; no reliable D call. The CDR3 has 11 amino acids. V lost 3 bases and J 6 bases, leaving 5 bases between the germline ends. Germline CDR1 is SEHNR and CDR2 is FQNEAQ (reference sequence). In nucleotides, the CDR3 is TGTGCCAGCAGCTTCAGGAATGGCTACACCTTC. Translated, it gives CASSFRNGYTF.

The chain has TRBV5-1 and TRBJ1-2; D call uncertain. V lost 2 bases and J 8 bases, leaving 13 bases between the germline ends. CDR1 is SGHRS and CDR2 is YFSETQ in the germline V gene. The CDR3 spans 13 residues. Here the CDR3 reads CASSFSGDGGYTF. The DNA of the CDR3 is TGCGCCAGCAGCTTTTCCGGGGATGGCGGCTACACCTTC.

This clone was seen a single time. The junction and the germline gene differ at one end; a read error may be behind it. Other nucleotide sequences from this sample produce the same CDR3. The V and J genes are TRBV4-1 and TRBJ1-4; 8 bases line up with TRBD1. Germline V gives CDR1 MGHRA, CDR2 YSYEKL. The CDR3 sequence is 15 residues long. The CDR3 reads CASSLGQGLGEKLFF. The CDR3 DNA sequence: TGCGCCAGCAGCCTAGGACAGGGCTTGGGGGAAAAGCTGTTTTTT.

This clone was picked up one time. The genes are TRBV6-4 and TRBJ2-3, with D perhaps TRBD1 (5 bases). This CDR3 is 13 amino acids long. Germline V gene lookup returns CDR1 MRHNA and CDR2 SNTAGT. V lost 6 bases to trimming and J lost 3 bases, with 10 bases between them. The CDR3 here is CASRGQGTDTQYF. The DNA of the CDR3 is TGTGCCAGCAGAGGACAAGGGACAGATACGCAGTATTTT.

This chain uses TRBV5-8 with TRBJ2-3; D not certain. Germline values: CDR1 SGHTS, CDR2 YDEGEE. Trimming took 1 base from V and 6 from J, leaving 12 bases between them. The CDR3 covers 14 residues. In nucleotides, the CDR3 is TGTGCCAGCAGCTTGTTCAGGCTACAGGATACGCAGTATTTT. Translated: CASSLFRLQDTQYF.

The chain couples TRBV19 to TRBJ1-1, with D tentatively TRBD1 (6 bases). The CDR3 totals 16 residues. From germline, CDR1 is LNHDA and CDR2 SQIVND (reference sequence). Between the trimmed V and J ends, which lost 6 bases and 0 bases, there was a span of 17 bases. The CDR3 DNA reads TGTGCCAGTAGGGGTCCCGGGACAAGTCTGAACACTGAAGCTTTCTTT. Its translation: CASRGPGTSLNTEAFF.